This entry features one TCR beta chain sequence. Different DNA sequences within this sample yield the same CDR3. The data were taken from a study of shared clonotypes between healthy human individuals. The CDR3 loop spans 15 amino acids. The germline CDR1 and CDR2 sequences are SGHNT and YYREEE (reference sequence). V gave up 4 bases and J gave up 5 bases; unmatched junction bases: 8. This was a deep-level run. Each cell subset's genomic DNA was divided evenly among several immunoSEQ plates. The method was immunoSEQ multiplex PCR; TCRdb's version includes in-frame clones alone and lacks a portion of them. Of about 2.4 million clones listed, approximately 94% are singletons.

The rearrangement uses TRBV5-4 and TRBJ1-2; 10 bases map to TRBD1. The sequence was obtained from a man aged 18 to 30 in good health. Some clones in this sample may be carry-over from other donors' samples. Sequencing was performed on naive CD4+ T cells from PBMCs. Indicated subset: CD45RA+ positively selected. CDR3 DNA: TGTGCCAGCAGCCCCAGGGACAGGGGTAATTATGGCTACACCTTC. Translated, it gives CASSPRDRGNYGYTF.